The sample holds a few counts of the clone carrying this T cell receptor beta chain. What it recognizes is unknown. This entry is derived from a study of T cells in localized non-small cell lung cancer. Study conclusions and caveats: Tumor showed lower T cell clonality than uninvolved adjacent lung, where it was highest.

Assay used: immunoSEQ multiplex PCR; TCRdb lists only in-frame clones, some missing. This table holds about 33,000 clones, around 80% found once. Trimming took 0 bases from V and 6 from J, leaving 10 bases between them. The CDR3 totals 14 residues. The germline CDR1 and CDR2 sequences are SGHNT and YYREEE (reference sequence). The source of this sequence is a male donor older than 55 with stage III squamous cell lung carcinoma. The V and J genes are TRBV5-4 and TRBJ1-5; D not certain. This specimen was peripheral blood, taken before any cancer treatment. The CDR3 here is CASSLGGSRQPQHF. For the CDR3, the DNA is TGTGCCAGCAGCTTGGGCGGATCTCGTCAGCCCCAGCATTTT.